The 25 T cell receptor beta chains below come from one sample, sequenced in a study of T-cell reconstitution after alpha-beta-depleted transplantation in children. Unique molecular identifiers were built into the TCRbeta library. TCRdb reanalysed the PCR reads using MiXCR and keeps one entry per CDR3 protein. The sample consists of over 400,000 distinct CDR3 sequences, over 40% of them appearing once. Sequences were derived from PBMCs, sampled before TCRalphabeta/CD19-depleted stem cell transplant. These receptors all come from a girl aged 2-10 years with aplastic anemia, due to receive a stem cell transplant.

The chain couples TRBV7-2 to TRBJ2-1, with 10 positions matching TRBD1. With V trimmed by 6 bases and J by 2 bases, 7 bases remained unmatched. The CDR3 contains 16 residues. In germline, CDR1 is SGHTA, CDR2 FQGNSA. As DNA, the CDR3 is TGTGCCAGCAGTTTCACCGGGACAGGGGCCTACAATGAGCAGTTCTTC. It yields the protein CASSFTGTGAYNEQFF.

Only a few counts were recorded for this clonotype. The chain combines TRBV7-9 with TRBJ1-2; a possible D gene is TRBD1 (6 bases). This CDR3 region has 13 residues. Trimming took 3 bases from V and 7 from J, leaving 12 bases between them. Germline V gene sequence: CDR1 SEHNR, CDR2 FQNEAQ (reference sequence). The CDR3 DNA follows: TGTGCCAGCAGCTTCGGGGGCTTTGGTGGCTACACCTTC. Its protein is CASSFGGFGGYTF.

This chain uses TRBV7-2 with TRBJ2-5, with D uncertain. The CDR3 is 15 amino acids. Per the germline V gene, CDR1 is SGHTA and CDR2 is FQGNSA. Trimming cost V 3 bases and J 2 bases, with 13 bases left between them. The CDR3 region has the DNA TGTGCCAGCAGCTTCGGGCCCCCCGTTCAAGAGACCCAGTACTTC. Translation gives CASSFGPPVQETQYF.

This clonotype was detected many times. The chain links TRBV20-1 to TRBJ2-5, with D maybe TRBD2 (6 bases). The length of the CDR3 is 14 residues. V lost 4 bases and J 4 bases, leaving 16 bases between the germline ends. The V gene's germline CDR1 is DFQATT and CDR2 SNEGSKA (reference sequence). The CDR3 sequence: CSATDPAGRETQYF. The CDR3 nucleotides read TGCAGTGCTACCGACCCGGCGGGAAGAGAGACCCAGTACTTC.

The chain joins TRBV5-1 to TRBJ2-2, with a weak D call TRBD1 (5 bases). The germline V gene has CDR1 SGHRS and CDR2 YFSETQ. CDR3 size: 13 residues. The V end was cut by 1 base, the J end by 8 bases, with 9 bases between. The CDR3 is CASSLSGHGELFF. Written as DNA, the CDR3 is TGCGCCAGCAGCTTGTCCGGACATGGGGAGCTGTTTTTT. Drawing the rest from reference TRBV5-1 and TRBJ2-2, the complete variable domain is KAGVTQTPRYLIKTRGQQVTLSCSPISGHRSVSWYQQTPGQGLQFLFEYFSETQRNKGNFPGRFSGRQFSNSRSEMNVSTLELGDSALYLCASSLSGHGELFFGEGSRLTVL.

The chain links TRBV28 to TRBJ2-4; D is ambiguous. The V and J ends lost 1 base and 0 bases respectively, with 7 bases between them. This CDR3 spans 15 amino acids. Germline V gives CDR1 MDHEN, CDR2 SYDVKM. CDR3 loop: CASSLFGLAKNIQYF. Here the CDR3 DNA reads TGTGCCAGCAGTTTATTCGGGCTAGCCAAAAACATTCAGTACTTC.

The CDR3 DNA reads as TGTGCCATCAGTGAGCCCCTTAGCGGGGGGACCACAGATACGCAGTATTTT. Encoded protein: CAISEPLSGGTTDTQYF. The chain has TRBV10-3 and TRBJ2-3, with 10 bases fitting TRBD2. The CDR3 runs to 17 residues. Looked up from germline, CDR1 is ENHRY and CDR2 is SYGVKD. Trimming at V came to 2 bases and at J to 2 bases, leaving 7 bases not matched to a gene.

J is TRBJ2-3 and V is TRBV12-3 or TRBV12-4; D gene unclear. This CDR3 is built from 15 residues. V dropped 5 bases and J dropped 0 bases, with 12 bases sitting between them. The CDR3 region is CASSHQQSSTDTQYF. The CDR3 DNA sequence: TGTGCCAGCAGTCATCAGCAATCTAGCACAGATACGCAGTATTTT.

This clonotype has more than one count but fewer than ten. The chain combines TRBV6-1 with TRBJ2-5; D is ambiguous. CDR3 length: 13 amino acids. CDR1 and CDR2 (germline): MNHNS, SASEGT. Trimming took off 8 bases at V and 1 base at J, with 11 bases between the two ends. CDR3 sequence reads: CASRPRLQETQYF. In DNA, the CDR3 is TGTGCCAGCCGGCCCCGCCTCCAAGAGACCCAGTACTTC.

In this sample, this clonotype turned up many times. The CDR3 sequence: CASSGTRGNGANVLTF. The CDR3 DNA reads TGTGCCAGCAGCGGGACCCGTGGAAATGGGGCCAACGTCCTGACTTTC. J is TRBJ2-6 and V is TRBV7-6; possibly TRBD1 or TRBD2 for D (5 bases each). CDR3 length: 16 amino acids. Germline V gene data show CDR1 as SGHVS and CDR2 as FNYEAQ. Trimming removed 5 bases from V and 3 bases from J, with 14 bases in between. Complete variable domain (other parts from reference TRBV7-6 and TRBJ2-6): GAGVSQSPRYKVTKRGQDVALRCDPISGHVSLYWYRQALGQGPEFLTYFNYEAQQDKSGLPNDRFSAERPEGSISTLTIQRTEQRDSAMYRCASSGTRGNGANVLTFGAGSRLTVL.

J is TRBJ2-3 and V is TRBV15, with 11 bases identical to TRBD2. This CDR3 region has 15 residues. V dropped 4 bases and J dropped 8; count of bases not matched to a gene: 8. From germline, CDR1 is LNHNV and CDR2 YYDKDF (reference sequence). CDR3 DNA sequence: TGTGCCACCAGCACACCTAGCGGGAGGTGTGGTACGCAGTATTTT. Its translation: CATSTPSGRCGTQYF.

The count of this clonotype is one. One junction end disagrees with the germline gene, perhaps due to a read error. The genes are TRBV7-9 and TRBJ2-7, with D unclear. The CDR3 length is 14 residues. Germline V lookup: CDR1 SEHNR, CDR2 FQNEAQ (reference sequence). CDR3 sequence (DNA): TGTGCCAGCAGCTTAGGTCGATCAGCCGGCGAGCAGCACTTC. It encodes CASSLGRSAGEQHF.

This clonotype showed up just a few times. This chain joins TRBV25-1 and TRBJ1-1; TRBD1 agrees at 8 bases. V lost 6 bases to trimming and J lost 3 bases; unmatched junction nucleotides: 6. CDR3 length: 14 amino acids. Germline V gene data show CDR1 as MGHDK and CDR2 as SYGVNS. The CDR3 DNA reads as TGTGCCAGCAGGAGACAGGGGTCTTACACTGAAGCTTTCTTT. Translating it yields CASRRQGSYTEAFF.

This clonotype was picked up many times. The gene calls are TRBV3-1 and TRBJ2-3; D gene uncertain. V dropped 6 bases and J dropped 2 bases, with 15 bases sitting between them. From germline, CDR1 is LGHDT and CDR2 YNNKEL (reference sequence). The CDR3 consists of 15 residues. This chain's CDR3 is CASSLLRENTDTQYF. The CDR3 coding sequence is TGTGCCAGCAGTCTCCTTAGGGAAAACACAGATACGCAGTATTTT.

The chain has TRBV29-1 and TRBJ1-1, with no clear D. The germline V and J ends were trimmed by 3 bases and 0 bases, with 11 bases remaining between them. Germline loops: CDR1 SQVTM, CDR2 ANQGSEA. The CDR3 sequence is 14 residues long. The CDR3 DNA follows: TGCAGCGTTGATCGGGGAAACATGAACACTGAAGCTTTCTTT. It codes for CSVDRGNMNTEAFF.

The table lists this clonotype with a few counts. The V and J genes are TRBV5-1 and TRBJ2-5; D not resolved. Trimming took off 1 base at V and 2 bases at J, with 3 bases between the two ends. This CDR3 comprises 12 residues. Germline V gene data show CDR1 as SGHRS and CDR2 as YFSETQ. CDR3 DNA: TGCGCCAGCAGCTTGCATCAAGAGACCCAGTACTTC. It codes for CASSLHQETQYF.

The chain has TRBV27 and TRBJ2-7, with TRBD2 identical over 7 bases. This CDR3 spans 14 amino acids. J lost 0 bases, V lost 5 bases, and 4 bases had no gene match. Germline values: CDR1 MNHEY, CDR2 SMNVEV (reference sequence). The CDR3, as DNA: TGTGCCAGCAGTCCTAGCGGAGTCTCCTACGAGCAGTACTTC. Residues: CASSPSGVSYEQYF.

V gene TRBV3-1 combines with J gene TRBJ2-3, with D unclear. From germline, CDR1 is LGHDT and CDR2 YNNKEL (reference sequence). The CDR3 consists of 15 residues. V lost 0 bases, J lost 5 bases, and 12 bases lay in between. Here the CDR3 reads CASSQEVATRDTQYF. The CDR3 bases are TGTGCCAGCAGCCAAGAAGTAGCTACTCGAGATACGCAGTATTTT.

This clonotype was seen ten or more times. The CDR3 sequence is CASSFLSHAGDTQYF. CDR3 DNA: TGTGCCAGCAGTTTTTTGTCCCACGCTGGAGATACGCAGTATTTT. The rearrangement joins TRBV28 to TRBJ2-3; D unresolved. Germline V lookup: CDR1 MDHEN, CDR2 SYDVKM. CDR3 length: 15 residues. Trimming shortened V by 3 bases and J by 5 bases, and 15 bases separated the two germline ends.

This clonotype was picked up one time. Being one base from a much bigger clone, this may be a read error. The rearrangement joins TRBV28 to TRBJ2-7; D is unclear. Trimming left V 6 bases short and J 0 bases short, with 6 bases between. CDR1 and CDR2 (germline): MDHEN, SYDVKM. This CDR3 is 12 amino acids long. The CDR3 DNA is TGTGCCAGCAGCATAAGCTCCTACGAGCAGTACTTC. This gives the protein CASSISSYEQYF.

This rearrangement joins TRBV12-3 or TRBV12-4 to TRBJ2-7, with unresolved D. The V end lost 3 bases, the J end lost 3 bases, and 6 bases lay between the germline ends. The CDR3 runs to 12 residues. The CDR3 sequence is CASSLKIYEQYF. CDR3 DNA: TGTGCCAGCAGTTTGAAGATCTACGAGCAGTACTTC.

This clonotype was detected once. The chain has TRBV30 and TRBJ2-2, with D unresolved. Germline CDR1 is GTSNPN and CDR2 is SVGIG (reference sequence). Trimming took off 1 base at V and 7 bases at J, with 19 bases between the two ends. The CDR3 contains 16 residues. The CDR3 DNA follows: TGTGCCTGGAGTGCCCCTACGATCGGATTGGACGGGGAGCTGTTTTTT. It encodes CAWSAPTIGLDGELFF.

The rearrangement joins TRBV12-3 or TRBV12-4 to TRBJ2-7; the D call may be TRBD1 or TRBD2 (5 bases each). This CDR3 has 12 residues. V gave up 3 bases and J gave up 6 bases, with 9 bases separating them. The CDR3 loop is CASSFSGTEQYF. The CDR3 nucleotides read TGTGCCAGCAGTTTTTCAGGGACCGAGCAGTACTTC.

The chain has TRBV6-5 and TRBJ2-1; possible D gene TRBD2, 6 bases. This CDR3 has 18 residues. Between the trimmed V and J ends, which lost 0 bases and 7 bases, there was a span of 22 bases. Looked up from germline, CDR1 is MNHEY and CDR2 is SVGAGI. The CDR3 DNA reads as TGTGCCAGCAGTTACTCCGTTGGGGCGGGGCTGAGGGGAAATGAGCAGTTCTTC. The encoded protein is CASSYSVGAGLRGNEQFF.

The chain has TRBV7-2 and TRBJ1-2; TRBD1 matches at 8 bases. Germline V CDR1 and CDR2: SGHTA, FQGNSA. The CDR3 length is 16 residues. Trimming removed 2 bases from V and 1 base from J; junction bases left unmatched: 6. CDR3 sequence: CASSLQGARLNYGYTF. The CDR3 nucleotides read TGTGCCAGCAGCTTACAGGGGGCCCGGCTTAACTATGGCTACACCTTC.